One sample yielded the 17 T cell receptor beta chains listed below, sequenced in a study of cytomegalovirus exposure and HLA in healthy donors. Primers for the PCR totalled 60 Vbeta and 13 Jbeta. This table comes from immunoSEQ multiplex PCR, and its TCRdb copy is limited to in-frame clones, with some not included. Here the sample table reports approximately 130,000 clones. Material: PBMCs. The origin of the receptors is a woman between 55 and 75 years old in good health and CMV-seronegative.

V usage is TRBV27 and J usage is TRBJ2-7; 11 bases fit TRBD1. Germline CDR1 reads MNHEY; CDR2 reads SMNVEV (reference sequence). This CDR3 region has 14 residues. V was clipped by 3 bases and J by 6 bases; unmatched bases: 4. CDR3 coding DNA: TGTGCCAGCAGTTTTAGGACAGGGGGCGGCGAGCAGTACTTC. Protein product: CASSFRTGGGEQYF.

The rearrangement joins TRBV11-2 to TRBJ2-3; 8 bases match TRBD1. Germline V lookup: CDR1 SGHAT, CDR2 FQNNGV. V shed 5 bases, J shed 9 bases, and the junction held 7 bases outside the gene matches. The CDR3 runs 13 residues. In DNA, the CDR3 is TGTGCCAGCAGCGTGCAGGGGGCACTCACGCAGTATTTT. Its translation: CASSVQGALTQYF.

Of note for this clone: The junction and the germline gene differ at one end; a read error may be behind it. The rearrangement links TRBV27 to TRBJ2-2, with a tentative D call TRBD1 (5 bases). The germline gives CDR1 MNHEY, CDR2 SMNVEV (reference sequence). The CDR3 contains 14 residues. This CDR3 is CASSTSRQTAELFF. CDR3 in DNA: TGTGCCAGCAGCACCTCTAGACAGACCGCGGAGCTGTTTTTT.

This rearrangement joins TRBV10-3 to TRBJ2-7; D perhaps matches TRBD1 (5 bases). There are 15 residues in the CDR3. CDR1 ENHRY and CDR2 SYGVKD come from the germline V gene. V shed 3 bases and J shed 6 bases, with 18 bases lying between them. The CDR3 nucleotides are TGTGCCATCAGTGACGCAGGGCCTAAGGGATTCGAGCAGTACTTC. This codes for CAISDAGPKGFEQYF.

The gene calls are TRBV18 and TRBJ2-7; D call uncertain. The CDR3 sequence is 14 residues long. Germline values: CDR1 KGHSH, CDR2 LQKENI. The germline V and J ends were trimmed by 3 bases and 3 bases, with 12 bases remaining between them. In nucleotides, the CDR3 is TGTGCCAGCTCACCCTCCCAAGAGAACTACGAGCAGTACTTC. Translation: CASSPSQENYEQYF.

CDR3 DNA: TGTGCCAGCAGCCCATGGACAGGGAAGACCAAAAACATTCAGTACTTC. This sequence encodes CASSPWTGKTKNIQYF. The V gene is TRBV7-9, the J gene TRBJ2-4; 8 bases match TRBD1. CDR3 size: 16 residues. Germline CDR1 is SEHNR and CDR2 is FQNEAQ (reference sequence). After removal of 5 bases from V and 2 bases from J, the junction contained 8 bases not matched to a gene.

The V call is TRBV13, the J call TRBJ1-3, with D perhaps matching TRBD1 (6 bases). Trimming removed 0 bases from V and 0 bases from J, with 15 bases in between. Germline V CDR1 and CDR2: PRHDT, FYEKMQ (reference sequence). CDR3 size: 18 residues. The CDR3 sequence is CASSLGNGQWSSGNTIYF. CDR3 sequence (DNA): TGTGCCAGCAGCTTAGGCAACGGACAGTGGAGCTCTGGAAACACCATATATTTT. Full variable domain (remainder filled in from reference TRBV13 and TRBJ1-3): AAGVIQSPRHLIKEKRETATLKCYPIPRHDTVYWYQQGPGQDPQFLISFYEKMQSDKGSIPDRFSAQQFSDYHSELNMSSLELGDSALYFCASSLGNGQWSSGNTIYFGEGSWLTVV.

The chain is built from TRBV18 and TRBJ1-5; no clear D gene. Trimming removed 2 bases from V and 3 bases from J, with 11 bases in between. From germline, CDR1 is KGHSH and CDR2 LQKENI. CDR3 length: 15 amino acids. CDR3 sequence: CASSPSGSVNQPQHF. In nucleotides, the CDR3 is TGTGCCAGCTCACCAAGTGGTTCGGTCAATCAGCCCCAGCATTTT.

The genes are TRBV5-1 and TRBJ2-7, with D uncertain. CDR3 length equals 13 residues. V was clipped by 0 bases and J by 6 bases, with 10 bases between them. The germline V gene has CDR1 SGHRS and CDR2 YFSETQ. CDR3 nucleotides: TGCGCCAGCAGCTTGGTGACCTCGGGCGAGCAGTACTTC. It encodes CASSLVTSGEQYF.

The chain joins TRBV5-6 to TRBJ1-1, with a tentative D call TRBD1 (5 bases). This CDR3 is built from 13 residues. CDR1 and CDR2 from the germline V gene are SGHDT and YYEEEE. The V end lost 3 bases, the J end lost 3 bases, and 9 bases lay between the germline ends. The CDR3 region is CASSSWGDTEAFF. CDR3 DNA sequence: TGTGCCAGCAGCTCTTGGGGGGACACTGAAGCTTTCTTT.

The V call is TRBV19, the J call TRBJ2-1, with 10 bases identical to TRBD2. V lost 1 base, J lost 9 bases, and 9 bases stayed unmatched. Germline CDR1 is LNHDA and CDR2 is SQIVND (reference sequence). CDR3 length equals 16 residues. CDR3 protein: CASSIVSGGASGEQFF. In nucleotides, the CDR3 is TGTGCCAGTAGTATAGTGAGCGGGGGGGCGTCCGGTGAGCAGTTCTTC.

This sequence joins TRBV29-1 and TRBJ1-2; 8 bases match TRBD1. CDR3 size: 15 residues. V was clipped by 5 bases and J by 4 bases; unmatched bases: 12. The germline gives CDR1 SQVTM, CDR2 ANQGSEA. The CDR3 protein is CSVTGQDPVPYGYTF. The CDR3 region has the DNA TGCAGCGTTACGGGACAGGATCCAGTCCCCTATGGCTACACCTTC.

The chain carries TRBV19 and TRBJ1-1; D not certain. V lost 5 bases to trimming and J lost 1 base, with 8 bases between them. CDR1 and CDR2 (germline): LNHDA, SQIVND (reference sequence). The CDR3 is made up of 13 amino acids. This chain's CDR3 is CASSQNRNTEAFF. The CDR3 nucleotides are TGTGCCAGTAGTCAAAACAGGAACACTGAAGCTTTCTTT.

The genes are TRBV19 and TRBJ2-1, with D uncertain. This CDR3 contains 12 residues. The ends were cut back, 5 bases at V and 4 bases at J, with 6 bases in the middle. Germline-derived CDR1 and CDR2 are LNHDA and SQIVND (reference sequence). The CDR3 reads CASSVRYNEQFF. CDR3 nucleotide sequence: TGTGCCAGTAGTGTCCGTTACAATGAGCAGTTCTTC.

The chain combines TRBV7-6 with TRBJ2-4; 9 nucleotides align to TRBD1. V gave up 1 base and J gave up 5 bases; unmatched junction bases: 6. This CDR3 is 16 amino acids long. Germline V gene lookup returns CDR1 SGHVS and CDR2 FNYEAQ. Written as DNA, the CDR3 is TGTGCCAGCAGCTTAGAACCGGGACAGGGCGAAAACATTCAGTACTTC. It codes for CASSLEPGQGENIQYF.

Of note for this clone: The junction differs from germline at one of its ends, possibly a read error. The V and J genes are TRBV7-7 and TRBJ1-6; unclear D gene. This CDR3 has 16 amino acids. Germline CDR1 reads SSHAT; CDR2 reads FNYEAQ (reference sequence). Here the CDR3 reads CASSPPDTGKRSPLHF. CDR3 sequence (DNA): TGTGCTAGCAGCCCGCCCGACACGGGAAAGAGATCACCCCTCCACTTT.

This chain joins TRBV19 and TRBJ2-1; TRBD1 is a possible D gene (7 bases). From germline, CDR1 is LNHDA and CDR2 SQIVND (reference sequence). The V gene lost 5 bases and the J gene lost 6 bases, with 20 bases spanning the gap. The CDR3 consists of 16 residues. The CDR3 loop is CASSGRDSSPLNEQFF. The CDR3 DNA reads as TGTGCCAGTAGTGGGCGGGACAGTTCACCTCTCAATGAGCAGTTCTTC.